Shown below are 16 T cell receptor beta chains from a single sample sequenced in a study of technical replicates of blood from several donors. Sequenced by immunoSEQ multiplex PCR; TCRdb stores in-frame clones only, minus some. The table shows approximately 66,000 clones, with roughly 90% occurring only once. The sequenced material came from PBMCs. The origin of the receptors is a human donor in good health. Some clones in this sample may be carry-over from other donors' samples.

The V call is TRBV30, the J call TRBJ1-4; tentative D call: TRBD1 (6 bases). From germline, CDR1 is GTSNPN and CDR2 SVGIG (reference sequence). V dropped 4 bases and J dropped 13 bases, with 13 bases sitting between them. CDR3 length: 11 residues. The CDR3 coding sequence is TGTGCCTGGAATCAGGGGCGGGTACTGTTTTTT. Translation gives CAWNQGRVLFF.

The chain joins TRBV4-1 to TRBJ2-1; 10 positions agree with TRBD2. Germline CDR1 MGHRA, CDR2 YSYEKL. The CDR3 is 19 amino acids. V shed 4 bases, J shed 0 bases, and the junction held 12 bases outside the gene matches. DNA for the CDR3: TGCGCCAGCAGCCGGCAGACCCCTAGCGGGGGAAGCTCCTACAATGAGCAGTTCTTC. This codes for CASSRQTPSGGSSYNEQFF.

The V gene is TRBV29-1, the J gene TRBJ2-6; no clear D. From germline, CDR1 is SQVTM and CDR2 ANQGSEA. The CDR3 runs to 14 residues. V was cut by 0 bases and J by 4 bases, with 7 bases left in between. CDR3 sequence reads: CSVEDIPGANVLTF. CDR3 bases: TGCAGCGTTGAAGACATTCCAGGGGCCAACGTCCTGACTTTC. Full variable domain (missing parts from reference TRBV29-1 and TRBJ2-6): SAVISQKPSRDICQRGTSLTIQCQVDSQVTMMFWYRQQPGQSLTLIATANQGSEATYESGFVIDKFPISRPNLTFSTLTVSNMSPEDSSIYLCSVEDIPGANVLTFGAGSRLTVL.

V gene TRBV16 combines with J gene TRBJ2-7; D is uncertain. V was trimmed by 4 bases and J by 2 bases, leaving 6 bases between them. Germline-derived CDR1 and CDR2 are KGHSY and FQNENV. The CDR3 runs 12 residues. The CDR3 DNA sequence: TGTGCCAGCAGCCCTCGGGCCTACGAGCAGTACTTC. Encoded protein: CASSPRAYEQYF. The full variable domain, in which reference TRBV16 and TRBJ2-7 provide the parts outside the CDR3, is GEEVAQTPKHLVRGEGQKAKLYCAPIKGHSYVFWYQQVLKNEFKFLISFQNENVFDETGMPKERFSAKCLPNSPCSLEIQATKLEDSAVYFCASSPRAYEQYFGPGTRLTVT.

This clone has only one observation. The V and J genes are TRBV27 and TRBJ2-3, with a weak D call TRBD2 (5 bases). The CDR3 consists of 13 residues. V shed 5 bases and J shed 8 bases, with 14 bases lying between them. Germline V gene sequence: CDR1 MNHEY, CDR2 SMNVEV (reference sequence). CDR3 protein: CASSPQIGGTQYF. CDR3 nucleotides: TGTGCCAGCAGTCCACAAATAGGAGGTACGCAGTATTTT.

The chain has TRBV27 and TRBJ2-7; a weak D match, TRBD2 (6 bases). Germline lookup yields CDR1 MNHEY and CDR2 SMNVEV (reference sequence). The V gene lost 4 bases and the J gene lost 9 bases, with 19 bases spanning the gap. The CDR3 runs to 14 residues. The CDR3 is CASSSSRADGRQYF. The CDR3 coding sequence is TGTGCCAGCAGTTCCTCTCGGGCAGACGGGAGGCAGTACTTC.

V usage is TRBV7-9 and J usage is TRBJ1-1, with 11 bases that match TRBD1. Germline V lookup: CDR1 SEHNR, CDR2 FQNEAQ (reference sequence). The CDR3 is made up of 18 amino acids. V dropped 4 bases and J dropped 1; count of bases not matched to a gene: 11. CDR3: CASSYKFRDRGANTEAFF. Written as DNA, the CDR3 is TGTGCCAGCAGCTATAAGTTCCGGGACAGGGGGGCGAACACTGAAGCTTTCTTT.

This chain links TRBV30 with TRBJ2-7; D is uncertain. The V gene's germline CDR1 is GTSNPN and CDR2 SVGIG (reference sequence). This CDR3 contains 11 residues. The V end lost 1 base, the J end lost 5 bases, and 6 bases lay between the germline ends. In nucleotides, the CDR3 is TGTGCCTGGAGTGAATTCGACGAGCAGTACTTC. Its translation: CAWSEFDEQYF.

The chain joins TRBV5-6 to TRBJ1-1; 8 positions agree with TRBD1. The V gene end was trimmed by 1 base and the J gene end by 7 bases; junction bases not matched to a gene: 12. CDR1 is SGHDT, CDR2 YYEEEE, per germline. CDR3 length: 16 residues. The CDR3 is CASSLKVRGQENEAFF. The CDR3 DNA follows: TGTGCCAGCAGCTTGAAGGTCAGGGGGCAGGAAAATGAAGCTTTCTTT.

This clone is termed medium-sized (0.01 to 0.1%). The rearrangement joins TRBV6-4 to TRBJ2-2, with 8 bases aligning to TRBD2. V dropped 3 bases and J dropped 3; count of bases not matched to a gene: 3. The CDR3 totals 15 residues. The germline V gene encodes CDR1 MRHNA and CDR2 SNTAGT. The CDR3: CASSEVAGHTGELFF. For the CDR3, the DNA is TGTGCCAGCAGTGAGGTAGCGGGACACACCGGGGAGCTGTTTTTT.

The DNA for the CDR3 is TGTGCCAGCAGTATCGGGACGGGGAGGCCCTCCGAGCAGTACTTC. This encodes CASSIGTGRPSEQYF. The gene calls are TRBV27 and TRBJ2-7, with D maybe TRBD2 (6 bases). V was clipped by 5 bases and J by 6 bases, with 20 bases between them. The germline gives CDR1 MNHEY, CDR2 SMNVEV (reference sequence). There are 15 residues in the CDR3.

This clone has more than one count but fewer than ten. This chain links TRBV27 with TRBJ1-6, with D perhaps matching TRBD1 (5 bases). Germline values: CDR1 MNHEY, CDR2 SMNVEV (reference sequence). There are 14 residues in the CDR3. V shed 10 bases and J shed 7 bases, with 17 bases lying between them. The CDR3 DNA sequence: TGTGCCACCCGCTCGCTGGGGGGGAATTCACCCCTCCACTTT. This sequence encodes CATRSLGGNSPLHF.

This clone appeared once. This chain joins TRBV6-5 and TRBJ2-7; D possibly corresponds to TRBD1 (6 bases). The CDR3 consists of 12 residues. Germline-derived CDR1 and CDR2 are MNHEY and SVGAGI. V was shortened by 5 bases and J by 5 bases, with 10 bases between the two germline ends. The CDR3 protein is CASSPSGDEQYF. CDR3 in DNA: TGTGCCAGCAGTCCCTCAGGGGACGAGCAGTACTTC.

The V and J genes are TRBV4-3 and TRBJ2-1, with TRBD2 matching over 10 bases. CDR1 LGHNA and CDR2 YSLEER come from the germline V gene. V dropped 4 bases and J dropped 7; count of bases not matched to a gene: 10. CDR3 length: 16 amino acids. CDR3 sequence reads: CASSPRGGSGRNEQFF. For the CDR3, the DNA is TGCGCCAGCAGCCCCCGGGGGGGTAGCGGGAGGAATGAGCAGTTCTTC.

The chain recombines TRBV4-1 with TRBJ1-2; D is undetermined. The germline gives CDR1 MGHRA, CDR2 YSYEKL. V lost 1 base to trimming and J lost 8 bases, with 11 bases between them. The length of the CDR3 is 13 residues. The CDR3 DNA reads TGCGCCAGCAGCCAAGTACGCGCTTCAGGCTACACCTTC. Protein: CASSQVRASGYTF.

CDR3: CASSDSKVWAGKPPEAMNTEAFF. For the CDR3, the DNA is TGTGCCAGCAGTGACTCTAAGGTTTGGGCAGGGAAACCTCCCGAGGCAATGAACACTGAAGCTTTCTTT. J is TRBJ1-1 and V is TRBV6-4; weak D call: TRBD1 (5 bases). Trimming removed 0 bases at V and 0 bases at J, with 32 bases between. The CDR3 contains 23 residues. Germline lookup yields CDR1 MRHNA and CDR2 SNTAGT.